These 26 T cell receptor beta chains came from one sample sequenced in a study of blood T cells in healthy people across ages. PCR was performed a second time for about 7 to 11 cycles using a sample-barcoded 5' primer and a J-beta primer mix. In TCRdb, the 5' RACE reads were re-called with MiXCR into one record per CDR3 protein. The sample has some 1 million distinct CDR3 sequences, 45% seen once. The specimen sequenced was blood. The receptor set was obtained from a woman aged 55-70 years in good health.

This clonotype has a handful of counts. This chain links TRBV6-5 with TRBJ2-4; TRBD1 aligns across 9 bases. After removal of 6 bases from V and 13 bases from J, the junction contained 10 bases not matched to a gene. The CDR3 is 13 amino acids. Germline V lookup: CDR1 MNHEY, CDR2 SVGAGI. The CDR3, as DNA: TGTGCCAGCAGCCCGGGACAGGGCCGCGGGCAGTACTTC. Protein: CASSPGQGRGQYF.

For the CDR3, the DNA is TGTGCCAGCAGTCGCATCGCGTACCAAGAGACCCAGTACTTC. Translation: CASSRIAYQETQYF. J is TRBJ2-5 and V is TRBV27; no definite D call. CDR1 is MNHEY, CDR2 SMNVEV, per germline (reference sequence). This CDR3 has 14 amino acids. Trimming removed 5 bases from V and 0 bases from J, with 10 bases in between.

This clonotype has only a few counts. DNA for the CDR3: TGCAGCGGGGGGGACAGGGGGCAGACAGATACGCAGTATTTT. The encoded protein is CSGGDRGQTDTQYF. The genes are TRBV29-1 and TRBJ2-3; 12 bases align to TRBD1. V lost 7 bases to trimming and J lost 3 bases; unmatched junction nucleotides: 5. The CDR3 length is 14 residues. Per the germline V gene, CDR1 is SQVTM and CDR2 is ANQGSEA.

This chain links TRBV6-2 or TRBV6-3 with TRBJ2-1; no clear D gene. Trimming removed 5 bases at V and 6 bases at J, with 11 bases between. The germline V gene encodes CDR1 MNHEY and CDR2 SVGEGT. This CDR3 is 13 amino acids long. As DNA, the CDR3 is TGTGCCAGCAGTAGTGCATTTTCCAATGAGCAGTTCTTC. Its translation: CASSSAFSNEQFF.

The chain is built from TRBV6-2 or TRBV6-3 and TRBJ1-5; D gene ambiguous. The CDR3 runs to 15 residues. Trimming shortened V by 2 bases and J by 3 bases, and 11 bases separated the two germline ends. Per germline, CDR1 MNHEY and CDR2 SVGEGT. In DNA form, the CDR3 reads TGTGCCAGCAGTTACGCACAGAAGTACAATCAGCCCCAGCATTTT. It specifies CASSYAQKYNQPQHF.

The V and J genes are TRBV28 and TRBJ1-5; no firm D call. CDR1 is MDHEN and CDR2 is SYDVKM in the germline V gene. V lost 6 bases, J lost 6 bases, and 12 bases lay in between. The CDR3 contains 13 residues. The CDR3 spells CASSRRAVQPQHF. The CDR3 DNA is TGTGCCAGCAGCCGACGGGCCGTTCAGCCCCAGCATTTT.

This clonotype came up a few times. This chain joins TRBV25-1 and TRBJ2-7; D possibly corresponds to TRBD2 (6 bases). Between the trimmed V and J ends, which lost 1 base and 3 bases, there was a span of 16 bases. CDR3 length: 16 residues. The germline CDR1 and CDR2 sequences are MGHDK and SYGVNS. The CDR3 DNA follows: TGTGCCAGCAGTGAATGGGGGGACCGTGGAGTCTACGAGCAGTACTTC. It encodes CASSEWGDRGVYEQYF.

The chain has TRBV7-9 and TRBJ2-5; D might be TRBD2 (5 bases). The CDR3 is made up of 12 amino acids. The germline gives CDR1 SEHNR, CDR2 FQNEAQ (reference sequence). Trimming removed 1 base at V and 11 bases at J, with 11 bases between. The CDR3 is CASSLVGEGQYF. CDR3 nucleotide sequence: TGTGCCAGCAGCTTAGTCGGGGAAGGGCAGTACTTC.

This clonotype was detected many times. The chain recombines TRBV24-1 with TRBJ2-3; weak D call: TRBD2 (6 bases). Per germline, CDR1 KGHDR and CDR2 SFDVKD. Deletions cut 5 bases from V and 1 base from J, with 15 bases between. This CDR3 is 16 amino acids long. This CDR3 is CATSAFQERGTDTQYF. The CDR3 DNA reads as TGTGCCACCAGTGCCTTCCAGGAGCGGGGCACAGATACGCAGTATTTT.

CDR3 DNA: TGTGCCAGCAGCAACCCCCGGACAGAGCCCGGGACTACCATCCACGAGCAGTACTTC. Translating gives CASSNPRTEPGTTIHEQYF. V usage is TRBV21-1 and J usage is TRBJ2-7; TRBD2, as called in the table, went unchecked against the DNA. TRBV21-1 is a pseudogene. The CDR3 totals 19 residues.

This clonotype was counted a single time. The chain is built from TRBV11-2 and TRBJ2-1; tentatively, D is TRBD1 or TRBD2 (5 bases each). V lost 5 bases, J lost 6 bases, and 23 bases lay in between. The CDR3 covers 17 residues. The germline gives CDR1 SGHAT, CDR2 FQNNGV. The CDR3 nucleotides are TGTGCCAGCAGCCCTCAACCCGGGACGGATTTTTTCAATGAGCAGTTCTTC. Translated, it gives CASSPQPGTDFFNEQFF.

This clonotype was detected only a few times. The rearrangement uses TRBV28 and TRBJ2-1; TRBD1 agrees at 8 bases. V lost 3 bases, J lost 7 bases, and 11 bases stayed unmatched. CDR1 and CDR2 (germline): MDHEN, SYDVKM. The CDR3 runs to 16 residues. The CDR3 nucleotides read TGTGCCAGCAGTTTGCGGACAGGGCGCCTCGGGAATGAGCAGTTCTTC. The encoded protein is CASSLRTGRLGNEQFF.

The sample holds one count of this clonotype. This chain joins TRBV2 and TRBJ2-5; 11 bases map to TRBD2. The DNA end favors TRBJ2-7, so the J call may be wrong. CDR3 length equals 14 residues. Looked up from germline, CDR1 is SNHLY and CDR2 is FYNNEI. As DNA, the CDR3 is TGTGCCAGCAGGTTGACTAGCGGGAAGTACGAGCAGTACTTC. Translating it yields CASRLTSGKYEQYF.

The CDR3 DNA is TGCAGCGTTGGACAGGGGGGAGGTACGCAGTATTTT. Its translation: CSVGQGGGTQYF. The rearrangement uses TRBV29-1 and TRBJ2-3; TRBD1 matches 9 bases. This CDR3 contains 12 residues. Germline values: CDR1 SQVTM, CDR2 ANQGSEA. J was trimmed by 8 bases and V by 4 bases; bases with no gene match: 4.

J is TRBJ2-1 and V is TRBV29-1; the D call may be TRBD1 or TRBD2 (5 bases each). The CDR3 is 14 residues long. Trimming removed 4 bases from V and 4 bases from J, with 14 bases in between. CDR1 is SQVTM and CDR2 is ANQGSEA in the germline V gene. The CDR3 spells CSVALAGGYNEQFF. In DNA, the CDR3 is TGCAGCGTTGCCCTAGCTGGGGGATACAATGAGCAGTTCTTC.

This rearrangement joins TRBV29-1 to TRBJ1-2, with 8 bases aligning to TRBD1. CDR3 length: 13 amino acids. V was pared by 6 bases and J by 4 bases, with 7 bases of the junction left unmatched. CDR1 and CDR2 (germline): SQVTM, ANQGSEA. CDR3 in amino acids: CSVENDRGYGYTF. The CDR3, as DNA: TGCAGCGTGGAAAATGACAGGGGCTATGGCTACACCTTC. Complete variable domain (other parts from reference TRBV29-1 and TRBJ1-2): SAVISQKPSRDICQRGTSLTIQCQVDSQVTMMFWYRQQPGQSLTLIATANQGSEATYESGFVIDKFPISRPNLTFSTLTVSNMSPEDSSIYLCSVENDRGYGYTFGSGTRLTVV.

This clonotype has only a few counts. The chain uses TRBV20-1 and TRBJ2-1, with unresolved D. The CDR3 extends over 16 amino acids. Looked up from germline, CDR1 is DFQATT and CDR2 is SNEGSKA (reference sequence). Deletions cut 5 bases from V and 4 bases from J, with 21 bases between. DNA of the CDR3: TGCAGTGCTCTAATGTCGGGCAGTAGCCAATACAATGAGCAGTTCTTC. It yields the protein CSALMSGSSQYNEQFF.

This clonotype was observed a few times. This chain links TRBV29-1 with TRBJ2-7, with 8 bases that match TRBD2. The CDR3 covers 16 residues. The V and J ends lost 1 base and 2 bases, in that order; junction bases with no gene match: 10. Germline assignment: CDR1 SQVTM and CDR2 ANQGSEA. The CDR3 loop reads CSVEGPHSGATYEQYF. CDR3 coding DNA: TGCAGCGTTGAAGGGCCCCATAGCGGGGCAACCTACGAGCAGTACTTC.

The gene calls are TRBV20-1 and TRBJ2-7, with 7 bases that match TRBD2. CDR1 and CDR2 from the germline V gene are DFQATT and SNEGSKA (reference sequence). J was trimmed by 1 base and V by 3 bases; bases with no gene match: 9. The CDR3 consists of 15 residues. This CDR3 is CSARWRSSGSYEQYF. The CDR3 DNA reads TGCAGTGCTAGGTGGAGGTCTAGCGGATCCTACGAGCAGTACTTC.

The chain recombines TRBV7-3 with TRBJ2-1; no clear D gene. The CDR3 contains 15 residues. The germline gives CDR1 SGHTA, CDR2 FQGTGA. V lost 5 bases and J 7 bases, leaving 18 bases between the germline ends. For the CDR3, the DNA is TGTGCCAGCAGCCTATACTCGTCCTCACCGAATGAGCAGTTCTTC. It encodes CASSLYSSSPNEQFF.

There are a few counts of this clonotype. The CDR3 coding sequence is TGTGCCAGCGGCGGAGGGAGGAGCGAGCAGTACTTC. Its translation: CASGGGRSEQYF. The gene calls are TRBV27 and TRBJ2-7, with D possibly TRBD2 on 6 matching bases. This CDR3 is built from 12 residues. Germline loops: CDR1 MNHEY, CDR2 SMNVEV (reference sequence). Trimming stripped 8 bases from V and 6 bases from J, with 14 bases between.

This chain links TRBV27 with TRBJ2-3; D may be TRBD1 or TRBD2 (5 bases each). Germline CDR1 is MNHEY and CDR2 is SMNVEV (reference sequence). V gave up 0 bases and J gave up 2 bases, with 15 bases separating them. The CDR3 runs 17 residues. The chain's CDR3 is CASSLSGTGQTTDTQYF. The CDR3 DNA reads as TGTGCCAGCAGTTTATCTGGGACGGGTCAAACCACAGATACGCAGTATTTT.

V usage is TRBV6-2 or TRBV6-3 and J usage is TRBJ2-4; TRBD2 is a possible D gene (6 bases). The DNA end is a closer match to TRBJ2-7, so the J assignment may be wrong. Per germline, CDR1 MNHEY and CDR2 SVGEGT. The CDR3 consists of 15 residues. The CDR3 DNA follows: TGTGCCAGCAGTTACCCGACGGGACTTGCCTACGAGCAGTACTTC. Translation: CASSYPTGLAYEQYF.

CDR3 in DNA: TGTGCCAGCAAGGCAGAGCTTATACAAGAGACCCAGTACTTC. It codes for CASKAELIQETQYF. The chain is built from TRBV2 and TRBJ2-5; D is uncertain. Germline V gives CDR1 SNHLY, CDR2 FYNNEI. The CDR3 has 14 amino acids. Trimming removed 7 bases at V and 2 bases at J, with 14 bases between. Drawing the rest from reference TRBV2 and TRBJ2-5, the complete variable domain is EPEVTQTPSHQVTQMGQEVILRCVPISNHLYFYWYRQILGQKVEFLVSFYNNEISEKSEIFDDQFSVERPDGSNFTLKIRSTKLEDSAMYFCASKAELIQETQYFGPGTRLLVL.

This chain links TRBV28 with TRBJ2-7; 8 bases fit TRBD2. In germline, CDR1 is MDHEN, CDR2 SYDVKM. The V segment lost 5 bases and the J segment 0 bases; nucleotides outside the gene matches: 9. The CDR3 runs 16 residues. CDR3 bases: TGTGCCAGCAGTCCCATGAGGAGCGGGAGCTCCTACGAGCAGTACTTC. Its translation: CASSPMRSGSSYEQYF. Variable domain in full (rest from reference TRBV28 and TRBJ2-7): DVKVTQSSRYLVKRTGEKVFLECVQDMDHENMFWYRQDPGLGLRLIYFSYDVKMKEKGDIPEGYSVSREKKERFSLILESASTNQTSMYLCASSPMRSGSSYEQYFGPGTRLTVT.

The chain is built from TRBV9 and TRBJ1-2, with no clear D. The CDR3 extends over 13 amino acids. Trimming pared 7 bases from V and 0 bases from J, leaving 10 bases between. In germline, CDR1 is SGDLS, CDR2 YYNGEE. The CDR3 loop reads CASGWTTNYGYTF. The CDR3 DNA sequence: TGTGCCAGCGGGTGGACCACTAACTATGGCTACACCTTC.